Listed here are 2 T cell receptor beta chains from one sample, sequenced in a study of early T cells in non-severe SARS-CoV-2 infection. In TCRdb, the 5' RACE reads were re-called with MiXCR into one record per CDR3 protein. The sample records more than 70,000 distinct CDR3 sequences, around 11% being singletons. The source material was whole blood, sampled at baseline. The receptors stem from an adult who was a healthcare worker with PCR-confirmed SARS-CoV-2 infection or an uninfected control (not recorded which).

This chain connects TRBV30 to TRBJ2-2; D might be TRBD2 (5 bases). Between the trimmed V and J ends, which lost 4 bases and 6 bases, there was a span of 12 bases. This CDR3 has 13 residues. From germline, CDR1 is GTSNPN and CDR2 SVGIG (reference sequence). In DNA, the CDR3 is TGTGCCTGGACTAGGCGCGGGTCCGGGGAGCTGTTTTTT. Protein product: CAWTRRGSGELFF.

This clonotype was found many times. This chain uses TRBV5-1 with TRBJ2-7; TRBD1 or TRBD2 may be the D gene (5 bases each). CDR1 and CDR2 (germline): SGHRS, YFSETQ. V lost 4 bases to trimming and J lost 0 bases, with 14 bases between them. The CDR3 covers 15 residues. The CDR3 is CASSPTGTDSYEQYF. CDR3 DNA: TGCGCCAGCAGCCCGACCGGGACCGACTCCTACGAGCAGTACTTC.